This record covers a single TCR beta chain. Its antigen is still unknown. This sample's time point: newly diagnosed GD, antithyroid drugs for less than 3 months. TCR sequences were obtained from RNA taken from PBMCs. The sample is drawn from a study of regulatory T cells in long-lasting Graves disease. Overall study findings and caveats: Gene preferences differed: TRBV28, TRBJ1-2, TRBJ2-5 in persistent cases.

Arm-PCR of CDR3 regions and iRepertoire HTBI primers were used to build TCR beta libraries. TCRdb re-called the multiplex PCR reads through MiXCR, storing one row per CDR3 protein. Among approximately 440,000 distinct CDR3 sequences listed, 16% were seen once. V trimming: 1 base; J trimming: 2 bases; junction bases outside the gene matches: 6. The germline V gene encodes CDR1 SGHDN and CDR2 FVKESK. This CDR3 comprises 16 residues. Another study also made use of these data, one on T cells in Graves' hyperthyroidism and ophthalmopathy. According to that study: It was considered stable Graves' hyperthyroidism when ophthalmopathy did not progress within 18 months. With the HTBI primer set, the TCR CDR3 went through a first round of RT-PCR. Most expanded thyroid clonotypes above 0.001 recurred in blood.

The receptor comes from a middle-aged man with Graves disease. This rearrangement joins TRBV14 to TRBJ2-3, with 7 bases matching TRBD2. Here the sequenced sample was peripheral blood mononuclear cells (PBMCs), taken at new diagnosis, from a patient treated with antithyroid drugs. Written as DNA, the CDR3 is TGTGCCAGCAGCCAAGTGAGGGGAGGGTACACAGATACGCAGTATTTT. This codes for CASSQVRGGYTDTQYF. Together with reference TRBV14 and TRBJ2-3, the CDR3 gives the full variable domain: EAGVTQFPSHSVIEKGQTVTLRCDPISGHDNLYWYRRVMGKEIKFLLHFVKESKQDESGMPNNRFLAERTGGTYSTLKVQPAELEDSGVYFCASSQVRGGYTDTQYFGPGTRLTVL.